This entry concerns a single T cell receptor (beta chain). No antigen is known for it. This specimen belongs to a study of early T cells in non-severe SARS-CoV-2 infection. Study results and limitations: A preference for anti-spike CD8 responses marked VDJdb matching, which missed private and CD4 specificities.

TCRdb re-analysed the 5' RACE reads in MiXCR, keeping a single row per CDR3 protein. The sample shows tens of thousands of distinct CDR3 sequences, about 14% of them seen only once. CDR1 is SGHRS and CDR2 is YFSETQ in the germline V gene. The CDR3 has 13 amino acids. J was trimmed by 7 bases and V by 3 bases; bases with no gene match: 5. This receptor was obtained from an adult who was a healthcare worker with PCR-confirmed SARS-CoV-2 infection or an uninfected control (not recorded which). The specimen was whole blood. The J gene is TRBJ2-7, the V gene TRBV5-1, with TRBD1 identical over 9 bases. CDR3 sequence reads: CASSWTGDQEQYF. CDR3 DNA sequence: TGCGCCAGCAGCTGGACAGGGGATCAGGAGCAGTACTTC.